This TCR beta chain comes out of a study of CD8 T cells in ankylosing spondylitis. Regarding the study as a whole: The study looked at matched synovial fluid samples from ankylosing spondylitis patients. Disease-linked clones were reported to be significantly enriched there.

Trimming removed 3 bases at V and 7 bases at J, with 17 bases between. CDR3 length: 15 residues. CDR1 is SNHLY and CDR2 is FYNNEI in the germline V gene. Via MiXCR, TCRdb re-called the 5' RACE reads, giving one row per CDR3 protein. The table lists about 340,000 distinct CDR3 sequences, roughly 14% of them singletons. This clonotype has only a few counts. Its matching antigen is unknown. The rearrangement uses TRBV2 and TRBJ2-3; D tentatively reads TRBD1 or TRBD2 (6 bases each). This receptor was identified in a male donor with ankylosing spondylitis or in good health (not recorded which). The sample comprised blood, either unsorted or a sorted T cell fraction (not recorded which). Here the CDR3 DNA reads TGTGCCAGCAGTGAGGTCGGGGGCTCACTCCATACGCAGTATTTT. Translated: CASSEVGGSLHTQYF.